This T cell receptor (beta chain) was retrieved from a study of blood T cell repertoires in COVID-19. As for the study in general: PBMCs, B-cell-depleted T cells, or T cells provided the cDNA or gDNA that made up the material.

Sequencing used immunoSEQ multiplex PCR; TCRdb keeps in-frame clones, though not all of them. The sample yields 310,000 or so clones, roughly nine tenths seen once. Germline CDR1 LNHDA, CDR2 SQIVND (reference sequence). With 3 bases clipped from V and 2 bases from J, the junction kept 3 bases outside the gene matches. This CDR3 is built from 14 residues. The sequenced sample was peripheral blood. This clonotype was obtained from a woman aged 50 to 65 who had recovered from COVID-19. The chain is built from TRBV19 and TRBJ2-7; 8 nucleotides match TRBD1. CDR3 protein: CASSIWDRPYEQYF. The DNA of the CDR3 is TGTGCCAGTAGTATCTGGGACAGGCCCTACGAGCAGTACTTC.